Each of the 20 T cell receptor beta chains below was sequenced from the same sample in a study of shared clonotypes between healthy human individuals. Naive-designated CD8 cells lacked CD45RO, were positively enriched for CCR7, and omitted terminally differentiated effector memory CD45RA+ cells. Profiling relied on immunoSEQ multiplex PCR, and the TCRdb table lists in-frame clones only, not all of them. Here the sample spans more than 600,000 clones, just over 90% being singletons. Sequencing used naive CD8+ T cells sorted from blood. All receptors derive from a man in his thirties or forties in good health.

This clone is a singleton in its sample. The rearrangement joins TRBV7-9 to TRBJ2-6, with D unresolved. Germline values: CDR1 SEHNR, CDR2 FQNEAQ (reference sequence). V was clipped by 7 bases and J by 3 bases, with 13 bases between them. The CDR3 extends over 15 amino acids. The CDR3 spells CASNHVGLGANVLTF. The CDR3 bases are TGTGCCAGCAACCATGTAGGGCTTGGGGCCAACGTCCTGACTTTC.

In DNA, the CDR3 is TGTGCCAGCAGCTTTGCCGGGACAATCTCCTACGAGCAGTACTTC. Translating gives CASSFAGTISYEQYF. This chain connects TRBV5-6 to TRBJ2-7; D is possibly TRBD1 (6 bases). Germline CDR1 reads SGHDT; CDR2 reads YYEEEE. This CDR3 region has 15 residues. The V and J ends lost 2 bases and 0 bases respectively, with 12 bases between them.

The rearrangement uses TRBV28 and TRBJ2-3; D remains ambiguous. CDR1 is MDHEN, CDR2 SYDVKM, per germline. The length of the CDR3 is 16 residues. Trimming removed 2 bases from V and 0 bases from J, with 12 bases in between. The chain's CDR3 is CASSLPTITSTDTQYF. Here the CDR3 DNA reads TGTGCCAGCAGTTTACCTACAATAACTAGCACAGATACGCAGTATTTT.

The CDR3 here is CASSPGTGDRSNQPQHF. The CDR3 region has the DNA TGTGCCAGCAGCCCTGGGACAGGGGATAGATCGAATCAGCCCCAGCATTTT. This chain joins TRBV7-9 and TRBJ1-5, with 10 positions matching TRBD1. The V and J ends lost 5 bases and 4 bases, in that order; junction bases with no gene match: 11. Germline CDR1 is SEHNR and CDR2 is FQNEAQ (reference sequence). The CDR3 is 17 amino acids. Based on the CDR3 plus reference TRBV7-9 and TRBJ1-5, the full variable domain is DTGVSQNPRHKITKRGQNVTFRCDPISEHNRLYWYRQTLGQGPEFLTYFQNEAQLEKSRLLSDRFSAERPKGSFSTLEIQRTEQGDSAMYLCASSPGTGDRSNQPQHFGDGTRLSIL.

The chain carries TRBV5-1 and TRBJ2-7; 10 nucleotides agree with TRBD2. The germline V gene encodes CDR1 SGHRS and CDR2 YFSETQ. With 0 bases clipped from V and 3 bases from J, the junction kept 6 bases outside the gene matches. The length of the CDR3 is 16 residues. The CDR3 sequence is CASSLAGSGRVYEQYF. CDR3 nucleotide sequence: TGCGCCAGCAGCTTGGCCGGCAGCGGGAGGGTCTACGAGCAGTACTTC.

The V gene is TRBV7-2, the J gene TRBJ2-1; D tentatively reads TRBD1 or TRBD2 (5 bases each). From germline, CDR1 is SGHTA and CDR2 FQGNSA. V was shortened by 4 bases and J by 1 base, with 11 bases between the two germline ends. The CDR3 has 15 residues. The CDR3, as DNA: TGTGCCAGCAGCTACCGGGGCGCGTCCTACAATGAGCAGTTCTTC. Its translation: CASSYRGASYNEQFF.

V gene TRBV9 combines with J gene TRBJ1-4; 11 bases align to TRBD1. Trimming took 0 bases from V and 2 from J; bases not matched to a gene: 0. Germline values: CDR1 SGDLS, CDR2 YYNGEE. This CDR3 spans 16 amino acids. CDR3 nucleotides: TGTGCCAGCAGCGTAGGGGACAGGGGGACTAATGAAAAACTGTTTTTT. Encoded protein: CASSVGDRGTNEKLFF.

The chain combines TRBV19 with TRBJ2-2, with 7 nucleotides matching TRBD1. The germline V gene encodes CDR1 LNHDA and CDR2 SQIVND (reference sequence). V lost 9 bases to trimming and J lost 3 bases; unmatched junction nucleotides: 4. The CDR3 runs to 13 residues. CDR3 DNA: TGTGCCAGCAGGGACAGCTACACCGGGGAGCTGTTTTTT. It translates to CASRDSYTGELFF.

This clone was seen more than once but under ten times. V usage is TRBV29-1 and J usage is TRBJ2-1; 15 positions agree with TRBD2. V shed 5 bases, J shed 6 bases, and the junction held 11 bases outside the gene matches. Germline V gene sequence: CDR1 SQVTM, CDR2 ANQGSEA. This CDR3 region has 17 residues. The CDR3 DNA follows: TGCAGCGTTCCCGTTGGACTAGCGGGAGGGCCTGGCAATGAGCAGTTCTTC. Amino acid sequence: CSVPVGLAGGPGNEQFF.

The chain recombines TRBV11-2 with TRBJ2-1; 14 bases agree with TRBD2. Per the germline V gene, CDR1 is SGHAT and CDR2 is FQNNGV. V lost 5 bases, J lost 9 bases, and 6 bases stayed unmatched. This CDR3 has 15 amino acids. The CDR3 region is CASSPGLAGVGEQFF. CDR3 DNA sequence: TGTGCCAGCAGCCCGGGACTAGCGGGAGTGGGTGAGCAGTTCTTC.

The table lists this clone with a count of one. V is TRBV19 and J is TRBJ2-3; D unresolved. Per germline, CDR1 LNHDA and CDR2 SQIVND (reference sequence). V was pared by 4 bases and J by 1 base, with 12 bases between. The CDR3 is 15 residues long. The CDR3 is CASSTASVRTDTQYF. CDR3 coding DNA: TGTGCCAGTAGTACCGCCTCAGTACGCACAGATACGCAGTATTTT.

This clone was detected only a few times. The chain uses TRBV28 and TRBJ2-3; D perhaps matches TRBD1 (6 bases). Trimming stripped 6 bases from V and 2 bases from J, with 9 bases between. There are 13 residues in the CDR3. Germline V gives CDR1 MDHEN, CDR2 SYDVKM. The CDR3, as DNA: TGTGCCAGCAGGCGACAGGACACAGATACGCAGTATTTT. Translation: CASRRQDTDTQYF.

The rearrangement joins TRBV9 to TRBJ2-2, with D uncertain. The germline CDR1 and CDR2 sequences are SGDLS and YYNGEE. The CDR3 consists of 15 residues. V lost 0 bases and J 4 bases, leaving 10 bases between the germline ends. The CDR3 loop is CASSVERDPTGELFF. DNA of the CDR3: TGTGCCAGCAGCGTAGAGAGAGATCCCACCGGGGAGCTGTTTTTT.

This clone has just one count. This chain links TRBV6-1 with TRBJ2-1, with 7 positions matching TRBD1. The V gene's germline CDR1 is MNHNS and CDR2 SASEGT. There are 16 residues in the CDR3. The V segment lost 3 bases and the J segment 4 bases; nucleotides outside the gene matches: 9. The DNA for the CDR3 is TGTGCCAGCAGTGATTCTACAGGGGTTCCGTACAATGAGCAGTTCTTC. It specifies CASSDSTGVPYNEQFF.

The chain links TRBV5-1 to TRBJ2-7; D remains ambiguous. CDR1 is SGHRS and CDR2 is YFSETQ in the germline V gene. The CDR3 covers 14 residues. The V end was cut by 6 bases, the J end by 2 bases, with 15 bases between. In DNA, the CDR3 is TGCGCCAGCATGTTTGAGGCAGGAACCTACGAGCAGTACTTC. Residues: CASMFEAGTYEQYF.

This clone appeared once. The rearrangement links TRBV5-4 to TRBJ2-7, with 12 bases lining up with TRBD2. This CDR3 is 20 amino acids long. Trimming took 2 bases from V and 7 from J; bases not matched to a gene: 22. Germline assignment: CDR1 SGHNT and CDR2 YYREEE (reference sequence). In DNA form, the CDR3 reads TGTGCCAGCAGCTTCAAGACAGGGGCTGGGCTAGCGGGAGGGCCCAAGGAGCAGTACTTC. This sequence encodes CASSFKTGAGLAGGPKEQYF.

The rearrangement joins TRBV29-1 to TRBJ2-3; no clear D. The CDR3 runs to 13 residues. Germline V lookup: CDR1 SQVTM, CDR2 ANQGSEA. V lost 6 bases, J lost 0 bases, and 10 bases lay in between. The CDR3 region has the DNA TGCAGCGTCCACAGAGGAAGCACAGATACGCAGTATTTT. It codes for CSVHRGSTDTQYF.

The table lists this clone with a few counts. This rearrangement joins TRBV30 to TRBJ2-7; 8 bases agree with TRBD2. Germline-derived CDR1 and CDR2 are GTSNPN and SVGIG (reference sequence). V was clipped by 4 bases and J by 2 bases; unmatched bases: 4. The CDR3 covers 13 residues. CDR3 DNA: TGTGCCTGGACTAGCGGGCGCACCTACGAGCAGTACTTC. This translates into CAWTSGRTYEQYF.

This clone has just a few counts. The chain joins TRBV11-2 to TRBJ1-2, with D hard to call. The CDR3 is 14 residues long. The germline gives CDR1 SGHAT, CDR2 FQNNGV. The germline V and J ends were trimmed by 1 base and 0 bases, with 6 bases remaining between them. The CDR3 DNA sequence: TGTGCCAGCAGCTTAGGGAGGGCTAACTATGGCTACACCTTC. It codes for CASSLGRANYGYTF.

V is TRBV19 and J is TRBJ2-7, with D possibly being TRBD1 (6 bases). This CDR3 is built from 16 residues. Germline V gene lookup returns CDR1 LNHDA and CDR2 SQIVND (reference sequence). With 6 bases removed from V and 0 bases from J, the gap between germline ends came to 18 bases. The CDR3 DNA reads TGTGCCAGTAGCATCCGAGGGGGTTTCCCCTCCTACGAGCAGTACTTC. Residues: CASSIRGGFPSYEQYF.